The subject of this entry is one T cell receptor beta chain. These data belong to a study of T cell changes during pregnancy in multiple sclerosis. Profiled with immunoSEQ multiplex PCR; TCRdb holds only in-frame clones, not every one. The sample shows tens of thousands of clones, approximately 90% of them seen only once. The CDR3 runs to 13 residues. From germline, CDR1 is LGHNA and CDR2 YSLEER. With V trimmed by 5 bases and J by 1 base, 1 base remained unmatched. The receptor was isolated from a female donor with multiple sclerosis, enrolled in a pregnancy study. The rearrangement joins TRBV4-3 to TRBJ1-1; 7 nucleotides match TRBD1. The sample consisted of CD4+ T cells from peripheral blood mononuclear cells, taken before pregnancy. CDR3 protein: CASSGQENTEAFF. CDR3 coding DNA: TGCGCCAGCAGCGGACAGGAGAACACTGAAGCTTTCTTT.